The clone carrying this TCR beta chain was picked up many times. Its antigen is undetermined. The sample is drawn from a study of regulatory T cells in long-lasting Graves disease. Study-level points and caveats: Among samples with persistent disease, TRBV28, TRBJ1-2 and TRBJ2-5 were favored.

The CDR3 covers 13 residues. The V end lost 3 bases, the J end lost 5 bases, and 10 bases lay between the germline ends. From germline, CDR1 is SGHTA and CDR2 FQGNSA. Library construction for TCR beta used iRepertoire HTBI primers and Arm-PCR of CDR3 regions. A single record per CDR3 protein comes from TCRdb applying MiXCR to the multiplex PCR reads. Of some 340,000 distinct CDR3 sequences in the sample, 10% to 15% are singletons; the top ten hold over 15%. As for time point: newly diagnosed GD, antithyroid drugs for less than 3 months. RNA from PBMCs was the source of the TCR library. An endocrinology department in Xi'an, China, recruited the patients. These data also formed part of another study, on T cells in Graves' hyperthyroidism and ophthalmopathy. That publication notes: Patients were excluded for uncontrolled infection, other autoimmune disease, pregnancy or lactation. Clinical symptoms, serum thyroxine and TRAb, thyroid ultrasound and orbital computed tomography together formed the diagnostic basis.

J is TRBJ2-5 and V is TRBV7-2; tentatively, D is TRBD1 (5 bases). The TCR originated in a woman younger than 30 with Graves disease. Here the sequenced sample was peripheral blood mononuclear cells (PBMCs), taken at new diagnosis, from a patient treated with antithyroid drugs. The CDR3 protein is CASSFTGEETQYF. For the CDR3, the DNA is TGTGCCAGCAGCTTCACAGGAGAGGAGACCCAGTACTTC. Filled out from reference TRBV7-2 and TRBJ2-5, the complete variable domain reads GAGVSQSPSNKVTEKGKDVELRCDPISGHTALYWYRQSLGQGLEFLIYFQGNSAPDKSGLPSDRFSAERTGGSVSTLTIQRTQQEDSAVYLCASSFTGEETQYFGPGTRLLVL.